A selection of T cell receptor beta chains follows, all from one sample in a study of T cells in Graves' hyperthyroidism and ophthalmopathy. MiXCR, run by TCRdb on the multiplex PCR reads, gives a single entry per CDR3 protein. The sample records roughly 640,000 distinct CDR3 sequences, approximately 16% being singletons. Sequenced material: blood. Receptors were obtained from a middle-aged woman with Graves' ophthalmopathy. Both conserved end residues are part of each CDR3. A D gene is named only where the DNA matches it firmly. Where a row states a size, it is once, few, many or the class of an expanded clone; other rows omit it.

D	size	J	V	CDR3	DNA
TRBD2	many	TRBJ2-3	TRBV30	CAWEAGTTSYTQYF	TGTGCCTGGGAGGCCGGGACTACTTCCTATACGCAGTATTTT
-	-	TRBJ1-1	TRBV27	CASSFEWTSKAFF	TGTGCCAGCAGTTTTGAGTGGACCTCTAAAGCTTTCTTT
TRBD1	many	TRBJ2-1	TRBV20-1	CSARAMGQPDGEQFF	TGCAGTGCTAGAGCAATGGGACAGCCTGATGGGGAGCAGTTCTTC
TRBD1	few	TRBJ2-1	TRBV6-2/TRBV6-3	CASTLNTGTGVSNKQFF	TGTGCCAGCACCCTCAACACCGGGACAGGGGTTTCAAATAAGCAGTTCTTC
-	-	TRBJ2-7	TRBV7-9	CASSPRARDEQYF	TGTGCCAGCAGCCCCCGGGCGAGGGATGAGCAGTACTTC
-	-	TRBJ1-6	TRBV5-1	CAGRDYNSPLHF	TGTGCCGGCAGGGATTATAATTCACCCCTCCACTTT
-	-	TRBJ2-7	TRBV2	CASQATVSYEQYF	TGTGCCAGCCAGGCGACAGTGTCCTACGAGCAGTACTTC
TRBD1	few	TRBJ1-5	TRBV9	CASSVAQGGPQHF	TGTGCCAGCAGCGTAGCTCAGGGGGGGCCCCAGCATTTT
-	-	TRBJ2-7	TRBV6-1	CAVTGTHGGLQYF	TGTGCCGTAACTGGGACGCACGGGGGCTTACAGTACTTC
TRBD1	-	TRBJ1-4	TRBV18	CASSKDRAATNEKLFF	TGTGCCAGCTCAAAAGACAGGGCTGCAACTAATGAAAAACTGTTTTTT